The TCR beta chain under discussion was sequenced for a study of neurological immune-mediated disorders. This clonotype occurred many times. TCRdb itself ran the 5' RACE reads through MiXCR, one entry per CDR3 protein. The table has about 55,000 distinct CDR3 sequences, more than 4% seen once. The germline V gene encodes CDR1 SGHDT and CDR2 YYEEEE. Deletions cut 4 bases from V and 2 bases from J, with 4 bases between. The CDR3 is made up of 11 amino acids. The sequence was obtained from a man over 45 with multiple sclerosis. This chain uses TRBV5-6 with TRBJ2-7; the D is unclear. Sequencing was performed on PBMCs. The CDR3: CASSTPYEQYF. The CDR3 nucleotides read TGTGCCAGCAGCACACCCTACGAGCAGTACTTC.